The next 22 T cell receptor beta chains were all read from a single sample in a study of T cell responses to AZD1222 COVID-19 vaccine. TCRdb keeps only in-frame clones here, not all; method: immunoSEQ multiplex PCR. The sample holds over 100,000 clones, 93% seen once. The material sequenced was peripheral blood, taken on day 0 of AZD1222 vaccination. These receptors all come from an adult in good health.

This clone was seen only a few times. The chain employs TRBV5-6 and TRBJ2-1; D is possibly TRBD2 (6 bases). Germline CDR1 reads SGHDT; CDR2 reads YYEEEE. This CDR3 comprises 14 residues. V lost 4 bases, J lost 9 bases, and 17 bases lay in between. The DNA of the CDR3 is TGTGCCAGCAGCGGGGATAGCGGTTTGTCTGAGCAGTTCTTC. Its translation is CASSGDSGLSEQFF.

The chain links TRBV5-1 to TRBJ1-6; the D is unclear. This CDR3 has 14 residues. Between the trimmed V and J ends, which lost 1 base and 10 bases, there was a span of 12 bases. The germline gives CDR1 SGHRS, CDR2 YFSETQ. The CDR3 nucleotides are TGCGCCAGCAGCTTGCTGGGGATAGGCTCACCCCTCCACTTT. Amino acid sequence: CASSLLGIGSPLHF.

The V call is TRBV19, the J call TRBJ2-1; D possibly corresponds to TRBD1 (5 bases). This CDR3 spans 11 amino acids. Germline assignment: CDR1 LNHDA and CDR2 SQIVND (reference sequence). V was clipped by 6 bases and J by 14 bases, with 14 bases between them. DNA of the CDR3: TGTGCCAGTAGGGGCCAGGGTTATAAGTTCTTC. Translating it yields CASRGQGYKFF.

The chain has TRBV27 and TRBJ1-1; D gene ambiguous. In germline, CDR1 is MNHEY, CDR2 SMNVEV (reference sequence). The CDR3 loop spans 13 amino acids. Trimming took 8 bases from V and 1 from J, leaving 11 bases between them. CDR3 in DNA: TGTGCCAGCGGTGAAATGGAGAACACTGAAGCTTTCTTT. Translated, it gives CASGEMENTEAFF.

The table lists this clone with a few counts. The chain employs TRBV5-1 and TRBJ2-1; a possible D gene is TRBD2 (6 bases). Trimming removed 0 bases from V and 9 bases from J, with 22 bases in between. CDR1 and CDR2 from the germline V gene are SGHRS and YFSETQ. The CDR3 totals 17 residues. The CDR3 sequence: CASSLAFAGRESGEQFF. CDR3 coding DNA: TGCGCCAGCAGCTTGGCCTTTGCGGGAAGGGAAAGCGGTGAGCAGTTCTTC.

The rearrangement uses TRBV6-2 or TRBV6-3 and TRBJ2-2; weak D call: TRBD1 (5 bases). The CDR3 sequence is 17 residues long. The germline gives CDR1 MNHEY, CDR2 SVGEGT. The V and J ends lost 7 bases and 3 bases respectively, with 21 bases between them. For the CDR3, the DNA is TGTGCCAGCACCCCCGACCCGCGTGGGGCCCACACCGGGGAGCTGTTTTTT. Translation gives CASTPDPRGAHTGELFF.

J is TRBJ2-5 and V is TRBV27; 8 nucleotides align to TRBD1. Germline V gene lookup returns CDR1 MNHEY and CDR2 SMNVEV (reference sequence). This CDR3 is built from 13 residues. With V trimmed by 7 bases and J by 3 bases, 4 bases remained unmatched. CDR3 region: CASTGQDEETQYF. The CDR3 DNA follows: TGTGCCAGCACGGGACAGGACGAAGAGACCCAGTACTTC.

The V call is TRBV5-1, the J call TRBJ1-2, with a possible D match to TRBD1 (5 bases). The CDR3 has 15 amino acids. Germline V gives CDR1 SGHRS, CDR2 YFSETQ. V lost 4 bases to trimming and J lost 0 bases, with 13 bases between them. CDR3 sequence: CASSPGQETNYGYTF. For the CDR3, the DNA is TGCGCCAGCAGCCCGGGGCAGGAAACTAACTATGGCTACACCTTC.

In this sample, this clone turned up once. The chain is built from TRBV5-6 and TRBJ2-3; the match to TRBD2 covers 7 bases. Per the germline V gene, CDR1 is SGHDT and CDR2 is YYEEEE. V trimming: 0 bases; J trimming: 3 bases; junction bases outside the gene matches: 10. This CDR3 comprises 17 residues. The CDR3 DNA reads TGTGCCAGCAGCTTGGCCACGGTAGCGGGTCGGACAGATACGCAGTATTTT. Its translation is CASSLATVAGRTDTQYF.

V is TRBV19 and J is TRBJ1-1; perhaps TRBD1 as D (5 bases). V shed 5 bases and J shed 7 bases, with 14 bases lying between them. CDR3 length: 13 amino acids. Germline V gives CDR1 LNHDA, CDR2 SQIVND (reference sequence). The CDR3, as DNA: TGTGCCAGTAGTGACCCCCTGGGACGTGAAGCTTTCTTT. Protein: CASSDPLGREAFF.

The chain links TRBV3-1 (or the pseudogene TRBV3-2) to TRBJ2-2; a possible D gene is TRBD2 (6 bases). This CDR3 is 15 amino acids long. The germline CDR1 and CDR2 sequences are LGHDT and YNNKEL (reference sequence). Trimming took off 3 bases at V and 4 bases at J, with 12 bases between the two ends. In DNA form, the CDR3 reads TGTGCCAGCAGCCAGGGGGGAGCGAGCACCGGGGAGCTGTTTTTT. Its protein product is CASSQGGASTGELFF.

The CDR3 coding sequence is TGCGCCAGCAGCTTGGAGAGGACTAGCGGGAGCTCCTACAATGAGCAGTTCTTC. This translates into CASSLERTSGSSYNEQFF. This rearrangement joins TRBV5-1 to TRBJ2-1; TRBD2 matches 13 bases. The germline V gene encodes CDR1 SGHRS and CDR2 YFSETQ. CDR3 length: 18 residues. The trim removed 0 bases at V and 0 bases at J, leaving 3 bases unmatched. Full variable domain (missing parts from reference TRBV5-1 and TRBJ2-1): KAGVTQTPRYLIKTRGQQVTLSCSPISGHRSVSWYQQTPGQGLQFLFEYFSETQRNKGNFPGRFSGRQFSNSRSEMNVSTLELGDSALYLCASSLERTSGSSYNEQFFGPGTRLTVL.

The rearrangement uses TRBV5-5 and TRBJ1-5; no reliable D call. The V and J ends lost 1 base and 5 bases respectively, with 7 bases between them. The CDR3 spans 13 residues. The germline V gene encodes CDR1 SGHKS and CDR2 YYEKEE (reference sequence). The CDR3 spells CASSLNQDQPQHF. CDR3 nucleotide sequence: TGTGCCAGCAGCTTGAACCAGGATCAGCCCCAGCATTTT.

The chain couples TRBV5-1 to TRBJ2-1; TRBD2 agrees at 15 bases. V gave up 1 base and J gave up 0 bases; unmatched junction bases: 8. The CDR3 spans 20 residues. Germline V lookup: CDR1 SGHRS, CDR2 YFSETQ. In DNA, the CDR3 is TGCGCCAGCAGCTTGACCGGGACTAGCGGGAGGTCCGACTCCTACAATGAGCAGTTCTTC. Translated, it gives CASSLTGTSGRSDSYNEQFF.

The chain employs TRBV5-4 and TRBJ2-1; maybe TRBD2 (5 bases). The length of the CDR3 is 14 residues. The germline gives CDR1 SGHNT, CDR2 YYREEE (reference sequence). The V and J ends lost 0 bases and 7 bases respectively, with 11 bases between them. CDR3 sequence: CASSLDSPGNEQFF. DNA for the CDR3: TGTGCCAGCAGCTTGGACAGCCCGGGGAATGAGCAGTTCTTC. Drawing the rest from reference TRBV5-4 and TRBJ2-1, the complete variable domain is ETGVTQSPTHLIKTRGQQVTLRCSSQSGHNTVSWYQQALGQGPQFIFQYYREEENGRGNFPPRFSGLQFPNYSSELNVNALELDDSALYLCASSLDSPGNEQFFGPGTRLTVL.

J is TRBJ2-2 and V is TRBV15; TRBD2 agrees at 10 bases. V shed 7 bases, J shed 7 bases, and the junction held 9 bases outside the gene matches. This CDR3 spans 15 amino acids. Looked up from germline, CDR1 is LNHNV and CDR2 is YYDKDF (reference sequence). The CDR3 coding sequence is TGTGCCACCACTCGGCTAGCGGGAGTAGTCGGGGAGCTGTTTTTT. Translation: CATTRLAGVVGELFF.

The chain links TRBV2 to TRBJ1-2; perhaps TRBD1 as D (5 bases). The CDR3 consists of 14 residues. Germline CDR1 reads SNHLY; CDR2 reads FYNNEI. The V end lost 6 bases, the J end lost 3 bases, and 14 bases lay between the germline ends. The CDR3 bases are TGTGCCAGCAGAGCAGGGAGTACGGACTATGGCTACACCTTC. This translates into CASRAGSTDYGYTF.

CDR3 sequence (DNA): TGTGCCAGCAGTGACGGTTCTACTGAGCAGTACTTC. Encoded protein: CASSDGSTEQYF. The chain recombines TRBV2 with TRBJ2-7; unclear D gene. Trimming took 3 bases from V and 7 from J, leaving 10 bases between them. Germline assignment: CDR1 SNHLY and CDR2 FYNNEI. The CDR3 loop spans 12 amino acids.

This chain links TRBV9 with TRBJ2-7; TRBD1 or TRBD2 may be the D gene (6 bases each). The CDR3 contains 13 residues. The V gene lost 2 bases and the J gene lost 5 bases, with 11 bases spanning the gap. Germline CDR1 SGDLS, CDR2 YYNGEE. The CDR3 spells CASSVGGKDEQYF. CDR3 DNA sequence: TGTGCCAGCAGCGTGGGGGGCAAGGACGAGCAGTACTTC.

Written as DNA, the CDR3 is TGTGCTAGTGGTTTGCGGACCGGGGAGCTGTTTTTT. It specifies CASGLRTGELFF. V is TRBV12-5 and J is TRBJ2-2; D is uncertain. The CDR3 sequence is 12 residues long. The V gene's germline CDR1 is LGHNT and CDR2 FRNRAP. Trimming shortened V by 2 bases and J by 5 bases, and 3 bases separated the two germline ends.

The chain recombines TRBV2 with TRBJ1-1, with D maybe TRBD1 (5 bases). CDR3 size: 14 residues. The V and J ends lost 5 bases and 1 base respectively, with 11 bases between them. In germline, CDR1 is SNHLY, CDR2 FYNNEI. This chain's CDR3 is CASSPTARNTEAFF. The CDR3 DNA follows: TGTGCCAGCAGTCCGACAGCTAGGAACACTGAAGCTTTCTTT. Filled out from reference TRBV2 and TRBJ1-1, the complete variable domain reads EPEVTQTPSHQVTQMGQEVILRCVPISNHLYFYWYRQILGQKVEFLVSFYNNEISEKSEIFDDQFSVERPDGSNFTLKIRSTKLEDSAMYFCASSPTARNTEAFFGQGTRLTVV.

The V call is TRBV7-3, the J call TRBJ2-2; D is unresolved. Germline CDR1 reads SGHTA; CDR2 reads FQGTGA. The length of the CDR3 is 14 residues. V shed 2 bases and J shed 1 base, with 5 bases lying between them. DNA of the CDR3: TGTGCCAGCAGCTTAGTCAAGAACACCGGGGAGCTGTTTTTT. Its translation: CASSLVKNTGELFF. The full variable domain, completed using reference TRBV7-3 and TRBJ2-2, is GAGVSQTPSNKVTEKGKYVELRCDPISGHTALYWYRQSLGQGPEFLIYFQGTGAADDSGLPNDRFFAVRPEGSVSTLKIQRTERGDSAVYLCASSLVKNTGELFFGEGSRLTVL.